These 30 T cell receptor beta chains came from one sample sequenced in a study of CD8 T cells in ankylosing spondylitis. TCRdb reanalysed the 5' RACE reads using MiXCR and keeps one entry per CDR3 protein. Of 300,000 to 350,000 distinct CDR3 sequences listed, about 15% are singletons. Sequencing was performed on blood, either unsorted or a sorted T cell fraction (not recorded which). These receptors originate from a male donor with ankylosing spondylitis or in good health (not recorded which).

V gene TRBV7-9 combines with J gene TRBJ1-1, with TRBD1 matching over 12 bases. The germline V gene encodes CDR1 SEHNR and CDR2 FQNEAQ (reference sequence). The CDR3 length is 13 residues. V shed 8 bases, J shed 9 bases, and the junction held 7 bases outside the gene matches. CDR3 sequence: CASGAGTGGQAFF. CDR3 bases: TGTGCCAGCGGGGCCGGGACAGGGGGCCAAGCTTTCTTT.

This clonotype has just a few counts. The chain employs TRBV11-2 and TRBJ2-5; D call uncertain. Trimming shortened V by 5 bases and J by 10 bases, and 11 bases separated the two germline ends. Germline V CDR1 and CDR2: SGHAT, FQNNGV. This CDR3 is built from 11 residues. The CDR3 nucleotides read TGTGCCAGCAGCATGACGGGCTTCCAGTACTTC. Residues: CASSMTGFQYF.

The V call is TRBV2, the J call TRBJ2-3; D not resolved. Trimming took off 2 bases at V and 0 bases at J, with 12 bases between the two ends. Germline lookup yields CDR1 SNHLY and CDR2 FYNNEI. The CDR3 is 16 amino acids. Written as DNA, the CDR3 is TGTGCCAGCAGTGAATTGGCAATGAAAAGCACAGATACGCAGTATTTT. Translation gives CASSELAMKSTDTQYF.

This clonotype was counted many times. The V gene is TRBV3-1, the J gene TRBJ2-2, with D hard to call. Germline CDR1 and CDR2: LGHDT and YNNKEL (reference sequence). The CDR3 loop spans 14 amino acids. Trimming removed 4 bases at V and 0 bases at J, with 6 bases between. The CDR3 protein is CASSRFSNTGELFF. The DNA for the CDR3 is TGTGCCAGCAGCCGATTTTCGAACACCGGGGAGCTGTTTTTT.

This clonotype was found a few times. This chain joins TRBV2 and TRBJ2-1; TRBD2 matches 14 bases. V lost 6 bases, J lost 4 bases, and 5 bases stayed unmatched. The CDR3 is 16 amino acids. CDR1 is SNHLY, CDR2 FYNNEI, per germline. The CDR3: CASSGGTSGGYNEQFF. CDR3 DNA sequence: TGTGCCAGCAGCGGAGGGACTAGCGGGGGTTACAATGAGCAGTTCTTC. Full variable domain (outside the CDR3, taken from reference TRBV2 and TRBJ2-1): EPEVTQTPSHQVTQMGQEVILRCVPISNHLYFYWYRQILGQKVEFLVSFYNNEISEKSEIFDDQFSVERPDGSNFTLKIRSTKLEDSAMYFCASSGGTSGGYNEQFFGPGTRLTVL.

The V gene is TRBV12-3 or TRBV12-4, the J gene TRBJ1-4; D uncertain. With 3 bases removed from V and 10 bases from J, the gap between germline ends came to 12 bases. The CDR3 contains 13 residues. The CDR3 coding sequence is TGTGCCAGCAGTTTGAGCAGGCCCCCAAAACTGTTTTTT. Protein: CASSLSRPPKLFF.

A few counts support this clonotype. V and J are TRBV5-1 and TRBJ2-1; unclear D gene. The CDR3 length is 16 residues. Germline CDR1 SGHRS, CDR2 YFSETQ. V gave up 0 bases and J gave up 0 bases, with 10 bases separating them. In nucleotides, the CDR3 is TGCGCCAGCAGCTTGGGAACTCTTAGCTCCTACAATGAGCAGTTCTTC. This gives the protein CASSLGTLSSYNEQFF.

In this sample, this clonotype turned up a few times. The J gene is TRBJ1-1, the V gene TRBV4-1, with D unresolved. The germline V gene encodes CDR1 MGHRA and CDR2 YSYEKL. Deletions cut 0 bases from V and 9 bases from J, with 8 bases between. This CDR3 spans 12 amino acids. CDR3 nucleotide sequence: TGCGCCAGCAGCCAAGATAACAGTAAAGCTTTCTTT. Translated, it gives CASSQDNSKAFF.

The chain uses TRBV20-1 and TRBJ2-3, with D possibly being TRBD1 or TRBD2 (5 bases each). The CDR3 contains 15 residues. Germline V gene sequence: CDR1 DFQATT, CDR2 SNEGSKA (reference sequence). Deletions cut 1 base from V and 2 bases from J, with 13 bases between. DNA for the CDR3: TGCAGTGCTAGAGCACCGGGACCCTCCACAGATACGCAGTATTTT. Protein: CSARAPGPSTDTQYF.

This clonotype was detected only a few times. V and J are TRBV20-1 and TRBJ2-2, with 7 bases aligning to TRBD1. In germline, CDR1 is DFQATT, CDR2 SNEGSKA (reference sequence). The CDR3 has 15 residues. With V trimmed by 6 bases and J by 2 bases, 9 bases remained unmatched. The CDR3 DNA sequence: TGCAGTGCCCTCCTGGGACAGTCCAACACCGGGGAGCTGTTTTTT. This codes for CSALLGQSNTGELFF.

The CDR3 loop reads CASSENRGNTEAFF. CDR3 DNA: TGCGCCAGCAGTGAGAACAGGGGAAACACTGAAGCTTTCTTT. This chain connects TRBV10-1 to TRBJ1-1, with TRBD1 matching over 7 bases. J lost 2 bases, V lost 2 bases, and 2 bases had no gene match. CDR3 length equals 14 residues. From germline, CDR1 is WNHNN and CDR2 SYGVQD (reference sequence).

The gene calls are TRBV3-1 and TRBJ2-7; 7 bases are a match to TRBD1. The ends lost 3 bases at V and 3 bases at J; junction bases unmatched: 8. CDR3 size: 15 residues. CDR1 and CDR2 from the germline V gene are LGHDT and YNNKEL (reference sequence). CDR3 sequence reads: CASSQGPRDSYEQYF. The CDR3 bases are TGTGCCAGCAGCCAGGGGCCTAGGGACAGCTACGAGCAGTACTTC.

There are a few counts of this clonotype. The chain recombines TRBV5-1 with TRBJ2-2; D remains unclear. Trimming shortened V by 4 bases and J by 5 bases, and 12 bases separated the two germline ends. Germline CDR1 reads SGHRS; CDR2 reads YFSETQ. The CDR3 consists of 14 residues. The DNA of the CDR3 is TGCGCCAGCAGCCCAAGTGACATTACCGGGGAGCTGTTTTTT. It specifies CASSPSDITGELFF. Based on the CDR3 plus reference TRBV5-1 and TRBJ2-2, the full variable domain is KAGVTQTPRYLIKTRGQQVTLSCSPISGHRSVSWYQQTPGQGLQFLFEYFSETQRNKGNFPGRFSGRQFSNSRSEMNVSTLELGDSALYLCASSPSDITGELFFGEGSRLTVL.

The chain is built from TRBV7-7 and TRBJ2-7; D gene uncertain. Trimming pared 1 base from V and 9 bases from J, leaving 13 bases between. The CDR3 loop spans 13 amino acids. The germline CDR1 and CDR2 sequences are SSHAT and FNYEAQ (reference sequence). CDR3 residues: CASSLGPYDGQYF. CDR3 sequence (DNA): TGTGCCAGCAGCTTAGGCCCTTACGACGGGCAGTACTTC.

In this sample, this clonotype turned up many times. The chain uses TRBV20-1 and TRBJ1-6, with TRBD1 identical over 9 bases. The germline gives CDR1 DFQATT, CDR2 SNEGSKA (reference sequence). This CDR3 has 14 residues. J lost 12 bases, V lost 3 bases, and 9 bases had no gene match. The CDR3 DNA reads as TGCAGTGCTAGGGTTTTGGACAGGGGAGAACCCCTCCACTTT. As protein: CSARVLDRGEPLHF.

This clonotype was picked up a small number of times. The genes are TRBV12-3 or TRBV12-4 and TRBJ1-2, with D uncertain. CDR3 length: 13 amino acids. Trimming took off 7 bases at V and 1 base at J, with 10 bases between the two ends. The CDR3: CASMQSNNYGYTF. The CDR3 nucleotides read TGTGCCAGCATGCAGAGTAATAACTATGGCTACACCTTC.

The chain couples TRBV20-1 to TRBJ2-1, with 7 bases lining up with TRBD1. With V trimmed by 4 bases and J by 6 bases, 9 bases remained unmatched. The V gene's germline CDR1 is DFQATT and CDR2 SNEGSKA (reference sequence). CDR3 length equals 14 residues. The CDR3 coding sequence is TGCAGTGCTACAGACAGGGCGGCGGGCAATGAGCAGTTCTTC. This codes for CSATDRAAGNEQFF.

This clonotype has ten or more counts. CDR3 sequence: CASSFRREVNNEQFF. The CDR3 nucleotides are TGTGCCAGCAGTTTTCGGCGGGAGGTAAACAATGAGCAGTTCTTC. This chain joins TRBV12-3 or TRBV12-4 and TRBJ2-1, with TRBD2 matching 8 bases. V shed 3 bases, J shed 5 bases, and the junction held 6 bases outside the gene matches. The CDR3 has 15 residues.

This chain connects TRBV9 to TRBJ2-7; D ambiguous. The V and J ends lost 0 bases and 6 bases respectively, with 10 bases between them. The CDR3 runs 13 residues. Germline-derived CDR1 and CDR2 are SGDLS and YYNGEE. CDR3 sequence (DNA): TGTGCCAGCAGCGTAGAGTCCGCCCGCGAGCAGTACTTC. This gives the protein CASSVESAREQYF.

The gene calls are TRBV3-1 and TRBJ2-5; no firm D call. The CDR3 is made up of 14 amino acids. CDR1 is LGHDT, CDR2 YNNKEL, per germline (reference sequence). The germline V and J ends were trimmed by 0 bases and 2 bases, with 7 bases remaining between them. This CDR3 reads CASSQDPQQETQYF. CDR3 coding DNA: TGTGCCAGCAGCCAAGATCCGCAACAAGAGACCCAGTACTTC.

This clonotype appeared a few times. The gene calls are TRBV12-3 or TRBV12-4 and TRBJ2-7; 8 nucleotides match TRBD1. V lost 4 bases and J lost 0; bases outside the gene matches: 2. The CDR3 loop spans 14 amino acids. The CDR3 here is CASSWTGSSYEQYF. The DNA of the CDR3 is TGTGCCAGCAGTTGGACAGGGAGCTCCTACGAGCAGTACTTC.

In its sample, this clonotype was seen a few times. The gene calls are TRBV5-5 and TRBJ2-1; possibly TRBD1 or TRBD2 for D (5 bases each). Germline CDR1 reads SGHKS; CDR2 reads YYEKEE (reference sequence). The CDR3 extends over 13 amino acids. V gave up 2 bases and J gave up 9 bases, with 12 bases separating them. The CDR3 region is CASSFGGFLEQFF. CDR3 coding DNA: TGTGCCAGCAGCTTTGGGGGATTTCTTGAGCAGTTCTTC.

This clonotype was seen repeatedly, ten times or more. The CDR3 region has the DNA TGCGCCAGCAGTGAGTCATATTTTTCGGCGGAGAGCTATGGCTACACCTTC. It codes for CASSESYFSAESYGYTF. The chain uses TRBV10-2 and TRBJ1-2; D is unclear. The length of the CDR3 is 17 residues. Trimming removed 0 bases from V and 4 bases from J, with 18 bases in between. Germline V CDR1 and CDR2: WSHSY, SAAADI.

This clonotype has more than one count but fewer than ten. The genes are TRBV6-5 and TRBJ1-4; D not certain. CDR1 and CDR2 from the germline V gene are MNHEY and SVGAGI. V gave up 8 bases and J gave up 2 bases, with 6 bases separating them. The CDR3 spans 12 residues. CDR3: CASGRTNEKLFF. The CDR3 DNA is TGTGCCAGCGGCAGGACTAATGAAAAACTGTTTTTT.

The J gene is TRBJ1-5, the V gene TRBV20-1; D remains unclear. The CDR3 runs 15 residues. The V end was cut by 6 bases, the J end by 4 bases, with 19 bases between. Germline lookup yields CDR1 DFQATT and CDR2 SNEGSKA (reference sequence). CDR3 in amino acids: CSAAPRPGVNQPQHF. CDR3 coding DNA: TGCAGTGCCGCCCCCCGACCGGGTGTAAATCAGCCCCAGCATTTT.

CDR3 amino acids: CSVALTTETQYF. CDR3 nucleotide sequence: TGCAGCGTTGCCCTCACCACCGAGACCCAGTACTTC. The chain links TRBV29-1 to TRBJ2-5; D ambiguous. V lost 4 bases and J lost 5, with 11 bases in between. Germline assignment: CDR1 SQVTM and CDR2 ANQGSEA. This CDR3 contains 12 residues.

This clonotype has only a few counts. The gene calls are TRBV10-3 and TRBJ2-7; D tentatively fits TRBD1 or TRBD2 (5 bases each). V lost 11 bases to trimming and J lost 6 bases, with 23 bases between them. Germline values: CDR1 ENHRY, CDR2 SYGVKD. The CDR3 has 14 residues. CDR3: CASLRDPKGVEQYF. The CDR3, as DNA: TGTGCCTCCCTCCGGGACCCCAAGGGTGTCGAGCAGTACTTC.

The gene calls are TRBV12-3 or TRBV12-4 and TRBJ1-3; D remains ambiguous. The length of the CDR3 is 12 residues. V dropped 6 bases and J dropped 9 bases, with 12 bases sitting between them. The CDR3 region has the DNA TGTGCCAGCAGGGCCCTGGAAAGCACCATATATTTT. Its protein is CASRALESTIYF.

This clonotype was counted between two and nine times. V usage is TRBV7-9 and J usage is TRBJ1-3, with D uncertain. CDR1 and CDR2 (germline): SEHNR, FQNEAQ (reference sequence). Trimming stripped 5 bases from V and 8 bases from J, with 19 bases between. The CDR3 consists of 15 residues. The CDR3 loop reads CASSQVGPRMDTIYF. For the CDR3, the DNA is TGTGCCAGCAGCCAAGTCGGCCCTCGGATGGACACCATATATTTT.

This clonotype was counted only a few times. The chain links TRBV20-1 to TRBJ2-3; the D is unclear. Germline V gene lookup returns CDR1 DFQATT and CDR2 SNEGSKA (reference sequence). This CDR3 is 15 amino acids long. Trimming took off 6 bases at V and 7 bases at J, with 23 bases between the two ends. Here the CDR3 reads CSASHPRVDTNTQYF. DNA of the CDR3: TGCAGTGCCTCCCACCCCCGTGTTGATACGAATACGCAGTATTTT.